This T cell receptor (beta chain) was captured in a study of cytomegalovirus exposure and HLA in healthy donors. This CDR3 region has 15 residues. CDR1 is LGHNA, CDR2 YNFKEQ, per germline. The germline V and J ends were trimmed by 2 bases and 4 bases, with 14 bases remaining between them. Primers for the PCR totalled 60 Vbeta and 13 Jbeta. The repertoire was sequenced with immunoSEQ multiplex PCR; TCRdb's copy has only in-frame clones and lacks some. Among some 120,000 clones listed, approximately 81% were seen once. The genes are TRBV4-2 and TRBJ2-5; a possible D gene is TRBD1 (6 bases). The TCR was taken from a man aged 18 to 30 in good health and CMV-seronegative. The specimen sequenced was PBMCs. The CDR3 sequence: CASSQPGQVGETQYF. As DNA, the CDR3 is TGTGCCAGCAGCCAACCGGGACAAGTAGGAGAGACCCAGTACTTC.